This is a list of T cell receptor beta chains from one sample in a study of cytomegalovirus exposure and HLA in healthy donors. Clones were sequenced by immunoSEQ multiplex PCR, and TCRdb holds only the in-frame ones, with some missing. The sample has about 98,000 clones, roughly 70% seen once. Input material: PBMCs. The receptors were gathered from a male donor in good health and CMV-seronegative. Each CDR3 is given with its conserved first and last residue. D genes are given only for firm matches. Clone size, where shown, is once, few, many, or a class for clones that have expanded.

cdr3_nt cdr3_aa d_call clone_size j_call v_call
TGTGCCAGCAGCCCGGGACTAGCGGGAGGTTCAGGGCGGTACTTC CASSPGLAGGSGRYF TRBD2 . TRBJ2-7 TRBV7-2
TGTGCCAGCAGTGACTCGAAGGGGGACAGCAAATATGGCTACACCTTC CASSDSKGDSKYGYTF TRBD1 . TRBJ1-2 TRBV6-4
TGTGCCTGGAGAGTAGCCGCGCAGCTGTTTTTT CAWRVAAQLFF . . TRBJ2-2 TRBV30
TGTGCCAGCAGCCCGGGGGGGGGACTGGAAAACATTCAGTACTTC CASSPGGGLENIQYF TRBD2 . TRBJ2-4 TRBV9
TGCGCCAGCAGCTCCCGGGCGGGAGTACAAGAGACCCAGTACTTC CASSSRAGVQETQYF TRBD2 . TRBJ2-5 TRBV5-1
TGTGCCAGCAGCATTGGACAGGGGGGGAAACTGTTTTTT CASSIGQGGKLFF TRBD1 . TRBJ1-4 TRBV7-9
TGTGCCAGCAGTCTACAGGGGCTTCGGACTGAAGCTTTCTTT CASSLQGLRTEAFF TRBD1 . TRBJ1-1 TRBV28
TGTGCCAGCAGCCGAGATGGGGAGGTCTATGGCTACACCTTC CASSRDGEVYGYTF . . TRBJ1-2 TRBV7-9
TGTGCCAGCAGTTTATTTCCTAGCGGGAGGGCCCATGAGACCCAGTACTTC CASSLFPSGRAHETQYF TRBD2 . TRBJ2-5 TRBV28
TGTGCCAGCAGTTTATTCTACACCGGGGAGCTGTTTTTT CASSLFYTGELFF . few TRBJ2-2 TRBV27
TGTGCCAGCAGCTTAGATCTTAATCAGCCCCAGCATTTT CASSLDLNQPQHF . . TRBJ1-5 TRBV11-2
TGCGCCAGCAGCCCGGGACAGGTCCACAATGAGCAGTTCTTC CASSPGQVHNEQFF TRBD1 few TRBJ2-1 TRBV5-1
TGTGCCAGCAGCTTAAACCGGGAGAGGCTCCACGAGCAGTACTTC CASSLNRERLHEQYF . . TRBJ2-7 TRBV11-1
TGCGCCAGCAGCCCAAGACCGGGACAGGGGGCGCGAGGAGATACGCAGTATTTT CASSPRPGQGARGDTQYF TRBD1 few TRBJ2-3 TRBV5-1
TGTGCCAGCAGTTACTCATGGGGGCTGAGGACCACTGAAGCTTTCTTT CASSYSWGLRTTEAFF . . TRBJ1-1 TRBV6-5
TGTGCCAGCAGGGACAGCGCGCACACTGAAGCTTTCTTT CASRDSAHTEAFF . few TRBJ1-1 TRBV6-1
TGTGCCAGCCGTCCTTGGGGGGAGAATCAGCCCCAGCATTTT CASRPWGENQPQHF . . TRBJ1-5 TRBV7-8
TGTGCCAGCAGCTTAAGCGTCGTCGGGACAGGGAATTCACCCCTCCACTTT CASSLSVVGTGNSPLHF TRBD1 . TRBJ1-6 TRBV11-1
TGTGCCAGTAGTATTGGGCCGGGACAGGTCTACGAGCAGTACTTC CASSIGPGQVYEQYF TRBD1 once TRBJ2-7 TRBV19
TGTGCCAGCAGCTTGCCCAGGGACAGGGGGTATGAGCAGTTCTTC CASSLPRDRGYEQFF TRBD1 . TRBJ2-1 TRBV5-4
TGTGCCAGCAGACGATACCAGGGGTTTTTACGGGATGGGGATCATGGCTACACCTTC CASRRYQGFLRDGDHGYTF . once TRBJ1-2 TRBV27
TGTGCCAGCAGTGGGACTAGCGGGAGCGGGTACAATGAGCAGTTCTTC CASSGTSGSGYNEQFF TRBD2 . TRBJ2-1 TRBV6-1
TGTGCCAGCAGTATCCAAAAAAGCAATCAGCCCCAGCATTTT CASSIQKSNQPQHF . . TRBJ1-5 TRBV27
TGTGCCAGCAGCTTGATACAGGGGGCTGGAGAGACCCAGTACTTC CASSLIQGAGETQYF TRBD1 . TRBJ2-5 TRBV7-2
TGTGCCAGCAGCCGGGGACAGGGTATGGATGGCTACACCTTC CASSRGQGMDGYTF TRBD1 few TRBJ1-2 TRBV5-6
TGTGCCTGGAGTGTAAGGGACAGGGGTCTTCCAGATACGCAGTATTTT CAWSVRDRGLPDTQYF TRBD1 . TRBJ2-3 TRBV30
TGTGCCATCAGGACAGGGGGCACAGATACGCAGTATTTT CAIRTGGTDTQYF TRBD1 . TRBJ2-3 TRBV10-3
TGTGCCAGCAGTGACAGGGGATACTATGGCTACACCTTC CASSDRGYYGYTF . . TRBJ1-2 TRBV6-1
TGTGCCAGCAGCCTGGACTCCTTCTCCTACAATGAGCAGTTCTTC CASSLDSFSYNEQFF . . TRBJ2-1 TRBV6-6
TGTGCCAGCAGCCTTCGAGGGGGCGCCTACAATGAGCAGTTCTTC CASSLRGGAYNEQFF TRBD1 . TRBJ2-1 TRBV5-4
TGTGCCAGCAGCTTAGTTCTGCAAGAGACCCAGTACTTC CASSLVLQETQYF . . TRBJ2-5 TRBV7-2
TGTGCCAGCAGGGCGGGAGGCTTGGGGGCCGGGGAGCTGTTTTTT CASRAGGLGAGELFF TRBD2 . TRBJ2-2 TRBV28
TGTGCCAGCAGGGGAGACACCTCCTATAATTCACCCCTCCACTTT CASRGDTSYNSPLHF . . TRBJ1-6 TRBV6-1
TGCGCCAGCAGCGAAGCGGGAGGGGTAGAGACCCAGTACTTC CASSEAGGVETQYF TRBD2 . TRBJ2-5 TRBV4-1
TGTGCCAGCAGTTACGGGGGGACGGGACAGGACAATGAGCAGTTCTTC CASSYGGTGQDNEQFF TRBD1 . TRBJ2-1 TRBV6-6
TGTGCCAGCAGTGGATGGCAGGTTCGGGACTACGAGCAGTACTTC CASSGWQVRDYEQYF . . TRBJ2-7 TRBV2
TGCGCCAGCAGCCGGACAGGGGGCGCCGGGCCTGAAGCTTTCTTT CASSRTGGAGPEAFF TRBD1 . TRBJ1-1 TRBV4-1
TGCGCCAGCAGACCACTAGCGGGAGAAAACGAGCAGTACTTC CASRPLAGENEQYF TRBD2 few TRBJ2-7 TRBV5-1
TGTGCCAGCAGCTCCAGGACAGGGGAAATGCGGGGCTACACCTTC CASSSRTGEMRGYTF TRBD1 . TRBJ1-2 TRBV27
TGTGCCAGCAGCCTACTAGCGGGAGGGGCTGGCGAGCAGTACTTC CASSLLAGGAGEQYF TRBD2 . TRBJ2-7 TRBV6-5
TGCGCCAGCGGCGGGACAGGATACACTGAAGCTTTCTTT CASGGTGYTEAFF TRBD1 . TRBJ1-1 TRBV4-1
TGTGCCAGCAGTCTACTAGCGGGAGAGGGAGATACGCAGTATTTT CASSLLAGEGDTQYF TRBD2 . TRBJ2-3 TRBV6-5
TGTGCCAGCAGCTTAGGGACCCTCGGGACAGGGAGAGAGACCCAGTACTTC CASSLGTLGTGRETQYF TRBD1 . TRBJ2-5 TRBV7-8
TGCGCCAGCAGCCAAATGACAGTAATAGGCTCTGGGGCCAACGTCCTGACTTTC CASSQMTVIGSGANVLTF . . TRBJ2-6 TRBV4-1
TGTGCCAGCAGTTTACTAGCGGGAGGCTACAATGAGCAGTTCTTC CASSLLAGGYNEQFF TRBD2 . TRBJ2-1 TRBV28
TGCGCCAGCAGCCAAGGACTAGCAGGGACAGATACGCAGTATTTT CASSQGLAGTDTQYF TRBD2 . TRBJ2-3 TRBV4-3
TGTGCCAGCAGATGGACAGGGTTGAAAAACATTCAGTACTTC CASRWTGLKNIQYF TRBD1 few TRBJ2-4 TRBV6-1
TGTGCTAGCAGCTTCCTAGCGGGAGTTCGCGATGAGCAGTTCTTC CASSFLAGVRDEQFF TRBD2 . TRBJ2-1 TRBV7-7
TGTGCCAGCAGTCCGCCTGGGGTAGCGGGAGTCTACGAGCAGTACTTC CASSPPGVAGVYEQYF TRBD2 . TRBJ2-7 TRBV27
TGTGCCATCAGTGAGTCTCCCCTTAGATTGAACACTGAAGCTTTCTTT CAISESPLRLNTEAFF . few TRBJ1-1 TRBV10-3
TGTGCCAGCAGCCATCGGGAACAGCACTCTGGGGCCAACGTCCTGACTTTC CASSHREQHSGANVLTF . . TRBJ2-6 TRBV13
TGTGCCAGCAGCGTAGGGACGCGGGGTTCGGGAAACACCATATATTTT CASSVGTRGSGNTIYF . . TRBJ1-3 TRBV9
TGTGCCAGCAGCCGAAATGTGGCGGTTAGTGAGCAGTTCTTC CASSRNVAVSEQFF . . TRBJ2-1 TRBV14
TGTGCCAGCAGCTTGGCGTCGGGGTCTAGGGCCGAGACCCAGTACTTC CASSLASGSRAETQYF . once TRBJ2-5 TRBV5-4
TGCGCCAGCAGCCATGGACTAGCGGGACACGAGCAGTACTTC CASSHGLAGHEQYF TRBD2 . TRBJ2-7 TRBV4-3
TGTGCCAGCTACCCGGGACTAGCGGGAGTCAATGAGCAGTTCTTC CASYPGLAGVNEQFF TRBD2 few TRBJ2-1 TRBV6-1
TGTGCCAGCAGCCCAAGCGGGAGAGGGGCGGGTGAGCAGTTCTTC CASSPSGRGAGEQFF TRBD2 . TRBJ2-1 TRBV13
TGCAGCGTTGCGGTTAGCGGGAACCAAGAGACCCAGTACTTC CSVAVSGNQETQYF TRBD2 few TRBJ2-5 TRBV29-1
TGTGCCAGCAGCCACACCCAGGGGGCGGATACTGAAGCTTTCTTT CASSHTQGADTEAFF TRBD1 . TRBJ1-1 TRBV4-2